These T cell receptor beta chains were read from a single sample in a study of blood T cell repertoires in COVID-19. Profiled with immunoSEQ multiplex PCR; TCRdb holds only in-frame clones, not every one. The sample lists some 490,000 clones, approximately 91% seen once, with under 9.5% in the top ten. Sample: PBMCs or T cells enriched from blood (not recorded which). The receptors shown here come from a woman aged 55 to 70 who had recovered from COVID-19. CDR3s include the opening cysteine and the closing phenylalanine or tryptophan. The D gene is left open where the match is weak. The size of a clone is reported for some rows only, either as once, few or many, or as a class for expanded clones.

TRBV28,NA,NA,TRBJ1-1,CASRTETEAFF,TGTGCCAGCCGGACAGAGACTGAAGCTTTCTTT
TRBV6-5,TRBD1,NA,TRBJ1-2,CASSSPTGGGGYTF,TGTGCCAGCAGTTCACCTACAGGGGGCGGCGGCTACACCTTC
TRBV12-5,NA,NA,TRBJ2-1,CASGLVKQGGQFF,TGTGCTAGTGGTTTGGTAAAGCAGGGTGGGCAGTTCTTC
TRBV2,TRBD1,NA,TRBJ2-1,CASSSDRGPYNEQFF,TGTGCCAGCAGCTCAGACAGGGGTCCCTACAATGAGCAGTTCTTC
TRBV5-1,NA,NA,TRBJ2-1,CASSIREYNEQFF,TGCGCCAGCAGCATCCGGGAGTACAATGAGCAGTTCTTC
TRBV6-5,TRBD1,NA,TRBJ1-4,CASSYGQADNEKLFF,TGTGCCAGCAGTTACGGACAGGCGGATAATGAAAAACTGTTTTTT
TRBV5-1,TRBD1,NA,TRBJ1-1,CASSHSGRRDRGSPEAFF,TGCGCCAGCAGCCACTCGGGCCGTCGGGACAGGGGAAGCCCTGAAGCTTTCTTT
TRBV3-1/TRBV3-2,NA,NA,TRBJ1-1,CASRPTQGNTEAFF,TGTGCCAGCAGGCCCACTCAGGGGAACACTGAAGCTTTCTTT
TRBV5-4,TRBD2,NA,TRBJ2-2,CASRAGLAGELFF,TGTGCCAGCAGGGCTGGACTAGCCGGGGAGCTGTTTTTT
TRBV5-6,NA,NA,TRBJ1-1,CASSKTREAFF,TGTGCCAGCAGCAAGACACGTGAAGCTTTCTTT
TRBV7-7,TRBD1,NA,TRBJ2-1,CASSLAGTGAYNEQFF,TGTGCTAGCAGCTTAGCCGGGACAGGGGCTTACAATGAGCAGTTCTTC
TRBV19,NA,NA,TRBJ2-7,CASSIGSPGEQYF,TGTGCCAGTAGTATCGGTTCCCCTGGCGAGCAGTACTTC
TRBV24-1,TRBD2,NA,TRBJ2-3,CATSDPTSGGVDTQYF,TGTGCCACCAGTGATCCTACTAGCGGGGGGGTAGATACGCAGTATTTT
TRBV9,NA,NA,TRBJ1-5,CASSVGLLDNQPQHF,TGTGCCAGCAGCGTAGGTCTGTTAGACAATCAGCCCCAGCATTTT
TRBV24-1,TRBD1,NA,TRBJ1-1,CATSDSPGTGYTEAFF,TGTGCCACCAGTGATTCACCCGGGACAGGGTACACTGAAGCTTTCTTT
TRBV19,TRBD1,NA,TRBJ1-2,CASSITGQGNGYTF,TGTGCCAGTAGTATAACGGGACAGGGTAATGGCTACACCTTC
TRBV7-8,TRBD1,NA,TRBJ1-1,CASTPWTGTNTEAFF,TGTGCCAGCACCCCTTGGACAGGTACGAACACTGAAGCTTTCTTT
TRBV24-1,NA,once,TRBJ1-4,CATSDSRGSNEKLFF,TGTGCCACCAGTGATTCCAGGGGATCTAATGAAAAACTGTTTTTT